Listed below are T cell receptor beta chains from one sample, sequenced in a study of control samples from healthy donors and cancer patients. The data were produced by immunoSEQ multiplex PCR, yet TCRdb's version contains in-frame clones alone and is incomplete. This table holds 100,000 to 150,000 clones, 80% to 95% found once. Sequencing input: blood. The receptors shown here come from a man between 40 and 49 years old in good health. The CDR3 runs from the conserved cysteine through the conserved F or W. Fields, in order: D gene, J gene, V gene, clone size, CDR3 protein, CDR3 DNA. D genes are given only for firm matches. Clone size is stated in some rows and not others, as once, few, many or a class when expanded.

NA TRBJ2-3 TRBV11-2 NA CASSQQRRDTQYF TGTGCCAGCAGCCAACAGCGGCGGGATACGCAGTATTTT
NA TRBJ1-2 TRBV21-1 NA CVSSIGGRGRFYRYGYTF TGTGTCAGCAGCATCGGAGGCAGGGGGCGCTTTTATCGCTATGGCTACACCTTC
NA TRBJ1-1 TRBV30 NA CAWSVPLTTEAFF TGTGCCTGGAGTGTACCCCTAACCACTGAAGCTTTCTTT
TRBD1 TRBJ2-2 TRBV2 NA CASSPTGANTGELFF TGTGCCAGCAGTCCGACAGGGGCGAACACCGGGGAGCTGTTTTTT
TRBD1 TRBJ2-5 TRBV18 NA CASSRLQGDQETQYF TGTGCCAGCTCACGCTTGCAGGGGGACCAAGAGACCCAGTACTTC
NA TRBJ1-1 TRBV19 NA CASSTGDLNTEAFF TGTGCCAGTAGTACAGGGGACTTGAACACTGAAGCTTTCTTT
TRBD1 TRBJ2-7 TRBV6-5 NA CASRAPGQGSEQYF TGTGCCAGCAGGGCACCGGGACAGGGCTCCGAGCAGTACTTC
TRBD1 TRBJ2-7 TRBV19 NA CASSIAGGAYEQYF TGTGCCAGTAGTATAGCAGGGGGCGCCTACGAGCAGTACTTC
TRBD1 TRBJ1-2 TRBV5-5 NA CASEGPGQGFGGYTF TGTGCCAGCGAAGGCCCCGGACAGGGGTTTGGTGGCTACACCTTC
NA TRBJ2-3 TRBV6-1 NA CASSDPQARGTDTQYF TGTGCCAGCAGTGACCCGCAGGCAAGGGGCACAGATACGCAGTATTTT
TRBD1 TRBJ2-1 TRBV5-8 once CASSQQGVTYNEQFF TGTGCCAGCAGCCAGCAGGGGGTAACCTACAATGAGCAGTTCTTC
TRBD1 TRBJ1-4 TRBV5-6 NA CASSQKGAISF TGTGCCAGCAGCCAAAAGGGGGCCATATCTTTT
NA TRBJ1-2 TRBV27 NA CASSLSGPRVGKNGYTF TGTGCCAGCAGTTTATCGGGCCCCAGGGTGGGTAAAAACGGCTACACCTTC
TRBD2 TRBJ2-3 TRBV7-2 NA CASSWGLAGGADTQYF TGTGCCAGCAGCTGGGGACTAGCGGGGGGTGCAGATACGCAGTATTTT
NA TRBJ1-1 TRBV5-1 NA CASSLTREGRVENTEAFF TGCGCCAGCAGCTTAACCCGCGAAGGGCGGGTGGAGAACACTGAAGCTTTCTTT
NA TRBJ2-2 TRBV6-5 NA CASSYKAPGELFF TGTGCCAGCAGTTATAAGGCGCCGGGGGAGCTGTTTTTT
NA TRBJ1-1 TRBV30 NA CAWGQDSTEAFF TGTGCCTGGGGCCAAGACAGCACTGAAGCTTTCTTT
TRBD1 TRBJ2-1 TRBV27 NA CASSLTGTGYNEQFF TGTGCCAGCAGTTTAACCGGGACAGGCTACAATGAGCAGTTCTTC
NA TRBJ1-2 TRBV12-3/TRBV12-4 NA CASWGGGVGYTF TGTGCCAGCTGGGGGGGCGGGGTTGGCTACACCTTC
NA TRBJ1-5 TRBV19 once CASSIQEGIRQPQHF TGTGCCAGTAGTATTCAGGAGGGGATTCGGCAGCCCCAGCATTTT
NA TRBJ1-2 TRBV29-1 NA CSVAGIIYGYTF TGCAGCGTTGCCGGGATTATATATGGCTACACCTTC
TRBD1 TRBJ1-3 TRBV10-3 once CAISDPGQRGTIYF TGTGCCATCAGTGATCCGGGACAGCGTGGCACCATATATTTT